Below, 20 T cell receptor beta chains from the same sample are listed, as sequenced in a study of CD8 T cells in ankylosing spondylitis. TCRdb fed the 5' RACE reads into MiXCR, producing one record per CDR3 protein. The sample consists of some 220,000 distinct CDR3 sequences, roughly a tenth of them appearing once. Specimen: blood, either unsorted or a sorted T cell fraction (not recorded which). The receptors originated from a male donor with ankylosing spondylitis or in good health (not recorded which).

CDR3 DNA sequence: TGCGCCAGCAGCCAAGAAGGTGGCGGGAGTGGCCAAGAGACCCAGTACTTC. This codes for CASSQEGGGSGQETQYF. The genes are TRBV4-1 and TRBJ2-5; TRBD2 matches 7 bases. From germline, CDR1 is MGHRA and CDR2 YSYEKL. Trimming cost V 0 bases and J 1 base; bases outside gene matches: 8. The CDR3 covers 17 residues.

This clonotype was seen many times. The CDR3 sequence is CSAPREGYEQYF. The CDR3 coding sequence is TGCAGTGCCCCGCGTGAGGGCTACGAGCAGTACTTC. The rearrangement uses TRBV20-1 and TRBJ2-7; D might be TRBD2 (5 bases). Germline V gives CDR1 DFQATT, CDR2 SNEGSKA (reference sequence). Trimming shortened V by 6 bases and J by 3 bases, and 12 bases separated the two germline ends. CDR3 length: 12 amino acids.

This clonotype was detected ten times or more. The rearrangement links TRBV7-8 to TRBJ1-2, with 8 positions matching TRBD1. The junction had 5 bases not matched to a gene; V was cut back by 2 bases and J by 3 bases. Germline V gives CDR1 SGHVS, CDR2 FQNEAQ. There are 15 residues in the CDR3. The DNA for the CDR3 is TGTGCCAGCAGCTTAAATGACAGGGGTGACTATGGCTACACCTTC. This encodes CASSLNDRGDYGYTF.

In its sample, this clonotype was seen many times. The DNA of the CDR3 is TGTGCCAGCAGCCAAGAAGTGGCTGGGGCCAACGTCCTGACTTTC. Translated, it gives CASSQEVAGANVLTF. The chain has TRBV4-2 and TRBJ2-6; D is ambiguous. V was pared by 0 bases and J by 2 bases, with 5 bases between. There are 15 residues in the CDR3. CDR1 LGHNA and CDR2 YNFKEQ come from the germline V gene.

This clonotype has ten or more counts. The V gene is TRBV10-3, the J gene TRBJ1-2, with D unclear. V shed 0 bases and J shed 7 bases, with 6 bases lying between them. In germline, CDR1 is ENHRY, CDR2 SYGVKD. CDR3 length: 12 amino acids. DNA of the CDR3: TGTGCCATCAGTGAGTCGGATTCTGGCTACACCTTC. Translated, it gives CAISESDSGYTF.

This clonotype was picked up many times. The gene calls are TRBV20-1 and TRBJ2-4; D unresolved. CDR3 length: 14 residues. Germline V lookup: CDR1 DFQATT, CDR2 SNEGSKA (reference sequence). V dropped 6 bases and J dropped 1 base, with 13 bases sitting between them. For the CDR3, the DNA is TGCAGTGCCCGGTGGCCGCCGGCCAAAAACATTCAGTACTTC. It codes for CSARWPPAKNIQYF.

Written as DNA, the CDR3 is TGTGCCAGCGAGCGGGACTTCACCGGCTCCTACGAGCAGTACTTC. Protein sequence: CASERDFTGSYEQYF. The chain has TRBV7-9 and TRBJ2-7; 7 bases line up with TRBD2. Trimming removed 8 bases from V and 0 bases from J; junction bases left unmatched: 10. The CDR3 is 15 residues long. CDR1 and CDR2 from the germline V gene are SEHNR and FQNEAQ (reference sequence).

In its sample, this clonotype was seen a few times. This sequence may be a read error, since a much larger clone differs from it by one base. The chain links TRBV7-7 to TRBJ2-1, with D uncertain. Germline-derived CDR1 and CDR2 are SSHAT and FNYEAQ (reference sequence). Trimming took 6 bases from V and 5 from J, leaving 5 bases between them. The CDR3 is 11 residues long. CDR3 loop: CASSTNNEQFF. The CDR3, as DNA: TGTGCCAGCAGTACGAACAATGAGCAGTTCTTC.

This clonotype was detected only a few times. The V and J genes are TRBV4-2 and TRBJ1-2, with TRBD1 identical over 7 bases. From germline, CDR1 is LGHNA and CDR2 YNFKEQ. The length of the CDR3 is 16 residues. The V gene end was trimmed by 0 bases and the J gene end by 8 bases; junction bases not matched to a gene: 12. In DNA form, the CDR3 reads TGTGCCAGCAGCCAAGATTTGGGAGGGGGCGCAGGCGGCTACACCTTC. Translating gives CASSQDLGGGAGGYTF.

The sample holds many counts of this clonotype. For the CDR3, the DNA is TGTGCCAGCAGCTTGGAAGGGGGCGCTGGCTATGGCTACACCTTC. This encodes CASSLEGGAGYGYTF. The chain uses TRBV5-5 and TRBJ1-2; 7 positions agree with TRBD1. Per germline, CDR1 SGHKS and CDR2 YYEKEE (reference sequence). The V and J ends lost 0 bases and 4 bases, in that order; junction bases with no gene match: 6. This CDR3 region has 15 residues.

Here the CDR3 reads CASSYGSSLNTGELFF. The CDR3, as DNA: TGCGCCAGCAGCTACGGGAGTAGCCTGAACACCGGGGAGCTGTTTTTT. The V gene is TRBV5-1, the J gene TRBJ2-2; D possibly corresponds to TRBD2 (6 bases). CDR3 length equals 16 residues. CDR1 SGHRS and CDR2 YFSETQ come from the germline V gene. Trimming took off 3 bases at V and 1 base at J, with 13 bases between the two ends.

This clonotype was observed at least ten times. This chain uses TRBV5-1 with TRBJ2-1; the match to TRBD2 covers 9 bases. The J segment lost 2 bases and the V segment lost 5 bases, leaving 2 bases of the junction unmatched. The CDR3 extends over 14 amino acids. Germline CDR1 is SGHRS and CDR2 is YFSETQ. Written as DNA, the CDR3 is TGCGCCAGCAGTAGCGGGAGCACCTACAATGAGCAGTTCTTC. This encodes CASSSGSTYNEQFF. The full variable domain, completed using reference TRBV5-1 and TRBJ2-1, is KAGVTQTPRYLIKTRGQQVTLSCSPISGHRSVSWYQQTPGQGLQFLFEYFSETQRNKGNFPGRFSGRQFSNSRSEMNVSTLELGDSALYLCASSSGSTYNEQFFGPGTRLTVL.

This clonotype was counted many times. The rearrangement joins TRBV5-1 to TRBJ2-1, with D tentatively TRBD1 or TRBD2 (6 bases each). In germline, CDR1 is SGHRS, CDR2 YFSETQ. This CDR3 has 12 residues. V was cut by 2 bases and J by 8 bases, with 8 bases left in between. CDR3 protein: CASSLRGDEQFF. DNA of the CDR3: TGCGCCAGCAGCTTAAGGGGGGATGAGCAGTTCTTC.

Many counts were recorded for this clonotype. The rearrangement links TRBV5-1 to TRBJ1-4; D not resolved. The CDR3 spans 14 residues. The germline V and J ends were trimmed by 4 bases and 5 bases, with 12 bases remaining between them. Germline V gene data show CDR1 as SGHRS and CDR2 as YFSETQ. CDR3 in amino acids: CASSPGRDNEKLFF. In nucleotides, the CDR3 is TGCGCCAGCAGCCCCGGACGCGACAATGAAAAACTGTTTTTT. The full variable domain, in which reference TRBV5-1 and TRBJ1-4 provide the parts outside the CDR3, is KAGVTQTPRYLIKTRGQQVTLSCSPISGHRSVSWYQQTPGQGLQFLFEYFSETQRNKGNFPGRFSGRQFSNSRSEMNVSTLELGDSALYLCASSPGRDNEKLFFGSGTQLSVL.

The chain is built from TRBV15 and TRBJ2-7; D may be TRBD1 or TRBD2 (5 bases each). CDR3 length: 13 residues. Germline lookup yields CDR1 LNHNV and CDR2 YYDKDF (reference sequence). V was shortened by 6 bases and J by 2 bases, with 11 bases between the two germline ends. CDR3 in amino acids: CATRDGGAYEQYF. In DNA form, the CDR3 reads TGTGCCACCAGAGATGGGGGTGCCTACGAGCAGTACTTC.

The sample holds a few counts of this clonotype. The rearrangement uses TRBV12-3 or TRBV12-4 and TRBJ1-2, with D hard to call. The CDR3 is made up of 14 amino acids. Trimming took 1 base from V and 0 from J, leaving 6 bases between them. CDR3 region: CASSLGGTNYGYTF. The CDR3 bases are TGTGCCAGCAGTTTAGGCGGCACTAACTATGGCTACACCTTC.

This sequence joins TRBV15 and TRBJ1-5; D possibly corresponds to TRBD1 (6 bases). In germline, CDR1 is LNHNV, CDR2 YYDKDF (reference sequence). The CDR3 spans 16 residues. V was shortened by 0 bases and J by 2 bases, with 11 bases between the two germline ends. The CDR3 bases are TGTGCCACCAGCAGAGATCTGGGGGCGGGCAATCAGCCCCAGCATTTT. Protein sequence: CATSRDLGAGNQPQHF.

This clonotype showed up many times. The rearrangement uses TRBV10-2 and TRBJ1-1, with a tentative D call TRBD1 (5 bases). From germline, CDR1 is WSHSY and CDR2 SAAADI. The CDR3 contains 16 residues. V lost 8 bases to trimming and J lost 0 bases, with 19 bases between them. The CDR3 here is CASRPQWDWMNTEAFF. The CDR3 DNA follows: TGCGCCAGCCGCCCTCAGTGGGACTGGATGAACACTGAAGCTTTCTTT.

At least ten counts were recorded for this clonotype. The chain is built from TRBV29-1 and TRBJ2-7; 14 bases agree with TRBD2. CDR3 length equals 13 residues. Trimming took 7 bases from V and 6 from J; bases not matched to a gene: 5. CDR1 and CDR2 from the germline V gene are SQVTM and ANQGSEA. CDR3 in DNA: TGCAGCGCGAAGGGACTAGCGGGAGCCGAGCAGTACTTC. It is translated as CSAKGLAGAEQYF.

This clonotype has a count of ten or more. The chain has TRBV6-5 and TRBJ2-7; no clear D gene. V was pared by 2 bases and J by 0 bases, with 8 bases between. CDR1 and CDR2 (germline): MNHEY, SVGAGI. This CDR3 comprises 14 residues. The chain's CDR3 is CASSYNTFSYEQYF. The CDR3 DNA reads as TGTGCCAGCAGTTACAACACATTCTCCTACGAGCAGTACTTC.